This TCR beta chain appears in the sequencing data of a study of blood T cell repertoires in COVID-19. The study recruited people aged roughly 18 to 100 years across approximately 24 US areas. V was shortened by 0 bases and J by 2 bases, with 8 bases between the two germline ends. Germline V lookup: CDR1 SGHNT, CDR2 YYREEE (reference sequence). The CDR3 sequence is 14 residues long. Sequencing used immunoSEQ multiplex PCR; TCRdb keeps in-frame clones, though not all of them. The table records roughly 500,000 clones, 80% to 90% of them present only once. The gene calls are TRBV5-4 and TRBJ2-5; no firm D call. The TCR was taken from a woman in her fifties or sixties who had recovered from COVID-19. Sequencing was carried out using PBMCs or T cells enriched from blood (not recorded which). The CDR3 nucleotides read TGTGCCAGCAGCTTGGTGTCAGGACAAGAGACCCAGTACTTC. Protein: CASSLVSGQETQYF.